This T cell receptor (beta chain) was sequenced for a study of OX40 agonist ivuxolimab in advanced cancers. Study-wide background: Mean age 60 years, range about 20 to 85; roughly 82% male.

With respect to this clone: The antigen remains undetermined.

Clones were sequenced by immunoSEQ multiplex PCR, and TCRdb holds only the in-frame ones, with some missing. The table lists about 34,000 clones, approximately 78% of them singletons, with roughly 2.5% in the top ten. Study-level findings and limits: By week 6 at 0.1 to 3.0 mg/kg, blood CD4+ and CD8+ T cells had expanded clonally.

Trimming took 3 bases from V and 8 from J, leaving 11 bases between them. The germline CDR1 and CDR2 sequences are GTSNPN and SVGIG (reference sequence). This CDR3 has 13 residues. The input for sequencing was CD4+ or CD8+ T cells sorted from blood, taken in a trial of the OX40 agonist ivuxolimab. V gene TRBV30 combines with J gene TRBJ1-6; tentatively, D is TRBD1 (6 bases). The sequence came from an adult with an advanced solid tumor such as melanoma, head and neck, liver or kidney cancer. Here the CDR3 DNA reads TGTGCCTGGAGCGAACAGGGTTATTCACCCCTCCACTTT. Residues: CAWSEQGYSPLHF. Full variable domain (outside the CDR3, taken from reference TRBV30 and TRBJ1-6): SQTIHQWPATLVQPVGSPLSLECTVEGTSNPNLYWYRQAAGRGLQLLFYSVGIGQISSEVPQNLSASRPQDRQFILSSKKLLLSDSGFYLCAWSEQGYSPLHFGNGTRLTVT.